One sample yielded the 2 T cell receptor beta chains listed below, sequenced in a study of OX40 agonist ivuxolimab in advanced cancers. The method was immunoSEQ multiplex PCR; TCRdb's version includes in-frame clones alone and lacks a portion of them. The repertoire holds 54,000 or so clones, with nearly 85% as singletons. The starting material was CD4+ or CD8+ T cells sorted from blood, obtained in a trial of the OX40 agonist ivuxolimab. All receptors derive from an adult with an advanced solid tumor such as melanoma, head and neck, liver or kidney cancer.

This clone was seen a few times. CDR3 sequence (DNA): TGTGCCAGTAGCCGGGCCGGGAGGGCCATAGATACGCAGTATTTT. This codes for CASSRAGRAIDTQYF. The chain recombines TRBV19 with TRBJ2-3; 8 bases fit TRBD2. The CDR3 loop spans 15 amino acids. J was trimmed by 5 bases and V by 6 bases; bases with no gene match: 10. Germline values: CDR1 LNHDA, CDR2 SQIVND (reference sequence).

This clone came up once. The chain employs TRBV7-9 and TRBJ2-5; D is unclear. CDR3 size: 14 residues. V was trimmed by 1 base and J by 4 bases, leaving 10 bases between them. Germline CDR1 SEHNR, CDR2 FQNEAQ (reference sequence). The CDR3 nucleotides are TGTGCCAGCAGCTTAGGGGCCCCGGGAGAGACCCAGTACTTC. It specifies CASSLGAPGETQYF.